The 10 T cell receptor beta chains presented below share a single source sample, sequenced in a study of T cell responses to AZD1222 COVID-19 vaccine. Only in-frame clones appear in the TCRdb table, and some are missing; sequencing was by immunoSEQ multiplex PCR. The table records some 130,000 clones, more than 85% of them present only once. The sequencing here drew on peripheral blood, taken on day 0 of AZD1222 vaccination. The receptors stem from an adult in good health.

The chain employs TRBV9 and TRBJ1-6; 7 nucleotides align to TRBD1. The CDR3 has 15 residues. The ends lost 4 bases at V and 8 bases at J; junction bases unmatched: 9. Per germline, CDR1 SGDLS and CDR2 YYNGEE. The CDR3 bases are TGTGCCAGCAGCCCCCGACAGGGACTAGATTCACCCCTCCACTTT. Translated: CASSPRQGLDSPLHF.

The chain has TRBV7-2 and TRBJ1-6; no reliable D call. The germline V gene has CDR1 SGHTA and CDR2 FQGNSA. V lost 4 bases to trimming and J lost 7 bases, with 14 bases between them. This CDR3 spans 15 amino acids. Here the CDR3 DNA reads TGTGCCAGCAGCTCCCCTCGTCGGCAGAATTCACCCCTCCACTTT. Protein sequence: CASSSPRRQNSPLHF.

The chain has TRBV19 and TRBJ2-6; perhaps TRBD1 as D (5 bases). Germline loops: CDR1 LNHDA, CDR2 SQIVND (reference sequence). Trimming took 5 bases from V and 4 from J, leaving 12 bases between them. The CDR3 has 15 amino acids. The CDR3: CASSAGAAGANVLTF. The CDR3 DNA follows: TGTGCCAGTAGTGCTGGGGCTGCAGGGGCCAACGTCCTGACTTTC.

This chain links TRBV19 with TRBJ1-1; TRBD1 is a possible D gene (5 bases). The V end was cut by 7 bases, the J end by 1 base, with 13 bases between. CDR1 LNHDA and CDR2 SQIVND come from the germline V gene (reference sequence). This CDR3 spans 14 amino acids. The CDR3 DNA is TGTGCCAGTATACAGGTGGGAGAGAACACTGAAGCTTTCTTT. It is translated as CASIQVGENTEAFF.

V and J are TRBV28 and TRBJ2-7; 8 bases map to TRBD1. J was trimmed by 4 bases and V by 4 bases; bases with no gene match: 6. This CDR3 has 14 amino acids. Per germline, CDR1 MDHEN and CDR2 SYDVKM. CDR3 in amino acids: CASSSRDRQYEQYF. The CDR3 coding sequence is TGTGCCAGCAGTTCTCGGGACAGGCAATACGAGCAGTACTTC.

In its sample, this clone ranks as medium-sized. V usage is TRBV19 and J usage is TRBJ2-7, with 8 positions matching TRBD2. V lost 3 bases and J lost 0; bases outside the gene matches: 1. The CDR3 is made up of 14 amino acids. CDR1 is LNHDA and CDR2 is SQIVND in the germline V gene (reference sequence). CDR3 amino acids: CASSITSGSYEQYF. CDR3 DNA: TGTGCCAGTAGTATTACTAGCGGCTCCTACGAGCAGTACTTC.

J is TRBJ2-1 and V is TRBV5-4; D gene ambiguous. Trimming pared 5 bases from V and 9 bases from J, leaving 12 bases between. The CDR3 has 12 amino acids. Per the germline V gene, CDR1 is SGHNT and CDR2 is YYREEE (reference sequence). DNA for the CDR3: TGTGCCAGCAGTTGGGCCCGGAGTGAGCAGTTCTTC. This encodes CASSWARSEQFF.

The chain joins TRBV12-5 to TRBJ2-1; 10 nucleotides align to TRBD1. Germline V gene data show CDR1 as LGHNT and CDR2 as FRNRAP. CDR3 size: 15 residues. With 4 bases clipped from V and 5 bases from J, the junction kept 5 bases outside the gene matches. CDR3 nucleotide sequence: TGTGCTAGTGGTTCGGGACAGGGGACGGACAATGAGCAGTTCTTC. Translated: CASGSGQGTDNEQFF.

The chain has TRBV28 and TRBJ1-1; no definite D call. CDR1 and CDR2 (germline): MDHEN, SYDVKM. Trimming pared 5 bases from V and 1 base from J, leaving 11 bases between. This CDR3 region has 14 residues. In nucleotides, the CDR3 is TGTGCCAGCAGTAACCCCGCCGCGAACACTGAAGCTTTCTTT. Its translation: CASSNPAANTEAFF.

The V call is TRBV6-5, the J call TRBJ1-4; the match to TRBD1 covers 8 bases. Germline CDR1 reads MNHEY; CDR2 reads SVGAGI. The CDR3 length is 14 residues. The J segment lost 8 bases and the V segment lost 6 bases, leaving 8 bases of the junction unmatched. DNA for the CDR3: TGTGCCAGCAGAGTACAGGGGGTCGGGGAAAAACTGTTTTTT. This codes for CASRVQGVGEKLFF.